This T cell receptor (beta chain) is drawn from a study of CD8+CD57+ T cells in acquired aplastic anemia. At the level of the study: Each DNA sample taken from sorted CD4+ and CD8+ cells came to approximately 3 ug on average.

The CDR3 runs 19 residues. Germline CDR1 and CDR2: LNHDA and SQIVND (reference sequence). J gave up 3 bases and V 4 bases, and 18 bases lay outside the gene matches. Sequenced patients had shown CD8+CD57+ cell expansion by flow cytometry. TCR beta VDJ and CDR3 were profiled, and genomic DNA was the template. TCRdb processed the reads anew with MiXCR; each CDR3 protein has one entry. This sample yields over 150,000 distinct CDR3 sequences, of which 45% to 60% are seen a single time; around 13% belongs to the top ten. The chain has TRBV19 and TRBJ1-2; TRBD1 aligns across 9 bases. This receptor was taken from a human donor with aplastic anemia. Specimen: sorted CD4+, CD8+, or CD8+CD57+ T cells (not recorded which) from PBMCs. CDR3 loop: CASSSPERGQGAQDYGYTF. The CDR3 nucleotides read TGTGCCAGTAGTAGTCCAGAGAGGGGACAGGGTGCGCAGGACTATGGCTACACCTTC.